The text below deals with one T cell receptor beta chain. Its antigen specificity is not known. Base qualities were left out, and no much larger clone turns up one base away. The data belong to a study of blood T cell repertoires in COVID-19 (dated by TCRdb to 2018 to 2021). General notes on the study: Samples covering the acute and convalescent phases of COVID-19 were provided by collaborators in the United States, Italy and Spain. The repertoires were released in a freely available public database intended as a resource for research on the immune response to SARS-CoV-2. A de-identified subject ID, COVID-19 status, age in years and sex were almost always included in the sample metadata. Where HLA class I and class II types were available, the types were taken from metadata supplied by the sample provider, not from assay-based typing. The material from the prospective study consisted of cDNA or gDNA derived from T cells, B-cell-depleted T cells, or PBMCs. The samples were drawn from two sources: the first 160 participants of the ongoing ImmuneRACE study, and 1,254 subjects contributed by 6 global collaborators. Deeply sampled blood TCRbeta repertoires from subjects exposed to, actively infected with, or recovered from COVID-19 were included in the dataset.

The investigation overall reported the following: The amount of clinical and demographic metadata varied by source and participant and was provided uncurated.

Via the germline V gene, CDR1 is SGHVS and CDR2 FNYEAQ. Relative to germline, V is missing 2 bases and J is missing 4 bases, with 4 bases of the junction outside any gene match. From cysteine to phenylalanine, the CDR3 is 16 amino acids long. The entry retains the CDR3 DNA only, 48 bases that are in frame from base 1. The immunoSEQ Assay, a bias-controlled multiplex PCR, was used to amplify TCRbeta CDR3 regions from genomic DNA. The study's processing was this. Within the assay, amplification of reference gene primers was used to estimate how many nucleated cells each sample contained. To quantify the absolute abundance of each unique TCRbeta CDR3 rearrangement, sequence reads were collapsed and filtered. For each sample, productive Simpson clonality was calculated as the square root of Simpson's diversity index over productive rearrangements. The source is immuneACCESS, and TCRdb retained only in-frame sequences with V and J called. Part of the clones is not carried over; for the studies checked, unresolved V genes explain less than half of this, and the remainder is unexplained. That table supplies the V and J calls and clone size; D and trimming were determined from the DNA. Recorded for this sample are just over 150,000 clones; around 87% of them occurred a single time. The ten largest clones add up to more than 6.5% of the sample.

Enrolling through a virtual design, the prospective study's participants ranged in age from roughly 18 to 95 years and lived across roughly 24 United States geographic areas. To assign participants to cohorts, the prospective study relied on clinical history that participants themselves reported in a screening survey and a study questionnaire. ImmuneRACE Cohort 3 recovered participants were defined by two consecutive negative NP/OP PCR tests, healthcare professional clearance, or symptom resolution. Mobile phlebotomists in the prospective study collected whole blood, serum and a nasopharyngeal or oropharyngeal swab from every participant. Participants in the prospective study had the option to provide additional blood draws and questionnaires over a roughly 2-month period. Blood samples from the prospective study were shipped frozen or at room temperature prior to DNA extraction.

The sequence derives from a woman between 50 and 59 years old who had recovered from COVID-19. The sequence links TRBV7-6 to TRBJ2-5, and 13 bases in between align with TRBD2. The sequenced material came from PBMCs or T cells enriched from blood (not recorded which). The CDR3: CASSLRGLAGVETQYF. The nucleotide sequence is given as TGTGCCAGCAGCTTACGCGGACTAGCGGGGGTAGAGACCCAGTACTTC.